This T cell receptor beta chain was captured by sequencing in a study of CD8+ T cells in alopecia areata. There are a few counts of this clone. V gave up 5 bases and J gave up 5 bases, with 16 bases separating them. Germline CDR1 is LNHDA and CDR2 is SQIVND (reference sequence). The CDR3 is made up of 15 amino acids. Following RNA extraction, reverse transcription yielded cDNA that acted as the sequencing template. The protocol was immunoSEQ multiplex PCR, while the TCRdb copy is restricted to in-frame clones and leaves out a portion. The sample records just over 150,000 clones, 40% to 65% being singletons.

This clonotype was sampled from a human donor with alopecia areata. Sequences were derived from CD8+ T cells sorted from blood, sampled at week 0. V is TRBV19 and J is TRBJ1-5; perhaps TRBD1 as D (5 bases). The CDR3 DNA is TGTGCCAGTAGTGCCGGGACGGAAGGTGATCAGCCCCAGCATTTT. Amino acid sequence: CASSAGTEGDQPQHF.